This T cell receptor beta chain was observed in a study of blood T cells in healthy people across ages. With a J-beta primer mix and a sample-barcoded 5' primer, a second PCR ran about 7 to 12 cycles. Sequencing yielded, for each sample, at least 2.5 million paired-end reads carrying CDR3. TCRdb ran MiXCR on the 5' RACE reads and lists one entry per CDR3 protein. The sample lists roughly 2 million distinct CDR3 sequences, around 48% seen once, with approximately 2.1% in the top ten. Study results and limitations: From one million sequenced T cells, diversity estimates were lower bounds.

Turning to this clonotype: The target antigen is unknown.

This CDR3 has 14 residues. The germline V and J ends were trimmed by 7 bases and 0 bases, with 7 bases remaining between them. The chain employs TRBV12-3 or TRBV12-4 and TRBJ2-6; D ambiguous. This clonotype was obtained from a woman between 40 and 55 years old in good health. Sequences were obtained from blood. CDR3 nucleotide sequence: TGTGCCAGCACCGTAAGCTCTGGGGCCAACGTCCTGACTTTC. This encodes CASTVSSGANVLTF.